A selection of T cell receptor beta chains follows, all from one sample in a study of cytomegalovirus exposure and HLA in healthy donors. The data were produced by immunoSEQ multiplex PCR, yet TCRdb's version contains in-frame clones alone and is incomplete. The sample lists fewer than 120,000 clones, approximately 79% occurring once. Sequencing was carried out using PBMCs. The source of these receptors is a man aged 25-45 years in good health and CMV-seropositive. The CDR3 runs from the conserved cysteine through the conserved F or W. Fields, in order: CDR3 protein, CDR3 DNA, J gene, V gene, CDR3 length, D gene, clone size. D genes are given only for firm matches. Expanded clones get a size class; other rows say once, few or many, or leave the size out.

CASSLGLAGSGFYEQYF | TGTGCCAGCAGCTTGGGGCTCGCGGGTAGCGGTTTTTACGAGCAGTACTTC | TRBJ2-7 | TRBV11-3 | 17 | NA | NA
CASSLALGTGDNEQFF | TGCGCCAGCAGCTTGGCACTCGGGACAGGGGACAATGAGCAGTTCTTC | TRBJ2-1 | TRBV5-1 | 16 | TRBD1 | NA
CASSQGTGDEQYF | TGTGCCAGCAGCCAAGGGACAGGGGATGAGCAGTACTTC | TRBJ2-7 | TRBV14 | 13 | TRBD1 | NA
CASSVGPGGYNEQFF | TGTGCCAGCAGCGTAGGCCCGGGGGGGTACAATGAGCAGTTCTTC | TRBJ2-1 | TRBV9 | 15 | TRBD2 | NA
CASSVASLGAEAFF | TGTGCCAGCAGCGTAGCTTCCCTGGGAGCTGAAGCTTTCTTT | TRBJ1-1 | TRBV9 | 14 | NA | few
CASSARRNNYGYTF | TGTGCCAGTAGTGCGAGGAGAAATAACTATGGCTACACCTTC | TRBJ1-2 | TRBV19 | 14 | NA | NA
CASSRRTGGGEKLFF | TGTGCCAGCAGCCGCCGGACAGGGGGTGGGGAAAAACTGTTTTTT | TRBJ1-4 | TRBV5-5 | 15 | TRBD1 | NA
CASSPLAGGSTDTQYF | TGTGCCAGCAGTCCCCTAGCGGGGGGAAGCACAGATACGCAGTATTTT | TRBJ2-3 | TRBV27 | 16 | TRBD2 | NA
CALSGAGDGANVLTF | TGTGCCTTAAGCGGGGCCGGGGATGGGGCCAACGTCCTGACTTTC | TRBJ2-6 | TRBV30 | 15 | TRBD2 | few
CAISVGAPGELFF | TGTGCCATCAGTGTGGGAGCTCCCGGGGAGCTGTTTTTT | TRBJ2-2 | TRBV10-3 | 13 | NA | NA
CATLPGGDYEQYF | TGTGCCACACTCCCAGGGGGCGACTACGAGCAGTACTTC | TRBJ2-7 | TRBV28 | 13 | TRBD1 | NA
CSSSPSGGANNQPQHF | TGTTCCAGCAGCCCATCCGGTGGGGCTAACAATCAGCCCCAGCATTTT | TRBJ1-5 | TRBV7-9 | 16 | NA | NA
CASSLTGLAGGQETQYF | TGTGCCAGCAGCTTAACCGGACTAGCGGGGGGACAAGAGACCCAGTACTTC | TRBJ2-5 | TRBV7-8 | 17 | TRBD2 | once
CASSLGTGAYEQYF | TGTGCCAGCAGCCTAGGGACAGGGGCCTACGAGCAGTACTTC | TRBJ2-7 | TRBV11-2 | 14 | TRBD1 | NA
CASSPHTGSYEQYF | TGTGCCAGCAGTCCCCATACAGGCTCCTACGAGCAGTACTTC | TRBJ2-7 | TRBV28 | 14 | NA | NA
CASSLEGTQDQPQHF | TGCGCCAGCAGCTTGGAAGGGACTCAGGATCAGCCCCAGCATTTT | TRBJ1-5 | TRBV5-1 | 15 | NA | NA
CASSTLPGQGLYEQYF | TGTGCCAGTAGTACCCTTCCGGGACAGGGGCTATACGAGCAGTACTTC | TRBJ2-7 | TRBV19 | 16 | TRBD1 | NA
CSAWARGNTEAFF | TGCAGCGCCTGGGCGCGGGGAAACACTGAAGCTTTCTTT | TRBJ1-1 | TRBV29-1 | 13 | NA | NA
CASSLDQGASDEQYF | TGCGCCAGCAGCTTGGATCAGGGGGCCAGCGACGAGCAGTACTTC | TRBJ2-7 | TRBV5-1 | 15 | TRBD1 | few
CSVPPGGHGYTF | TGCAGCGTTCCCCCAGGGGGCCATGGCTACACCTTC | TRBJ1-2 | TRBV29-1 | 12 | TRBD1 | once
CASSRSGYEQYF | TGTGCCAGCAGTCGTAGCGGGTACGAGCAGTACTTC | TRBJ2-7 | TRBV6-5 | 12 | TRBD2 | NA
CASSPAGTGNSPLHF | TGCGCCAGCAGCCCCGCCGGGACAGGGAATTCACCCCTCCACTTT | TRBJ1-6 | TRBV5-1 | 15 | TRBD1 | NA
CASSEYFGIQNEKLFF | TGTGCCAGCAGTGAATATTTCGGGATCCAAAATGAAAAACTGTTTTTT | TRBJ1-4 | TRBV6-1 | 16 | NA | NA
CASSFGDARNSPLHF | TGTGCCAGCAGTTTTGGAGACGCCCGGAATTCACCCCTCCACTTT | TRBJ1-6 | TRBV27 | 15 | NA | NA
CASSSRFGEYEQYF | TGTGCCAGCAGCTCGAGGTTCGGCGAATACGAGCAGTACTTC | TRBJ2-7 | TRBV5-6 | 14 | NA | NA
CASSQDRTGFYEQYF | TGTGCCAGCAGCCAAGATAGAACAGGCTTCTACGAGCAGTACTTC | TRBJ2-7 | TRBV4-2 | 15 | NA | NA
CASVAGRYEQYF | TGTGCCAGTGTAGCGGGGCGCTACGAGCAGTACTTC | TRBJ2-7 | TRBV2 | 12 | TRBD2 | NA
CASSASYEQYF | TGTGCCAGCAGTGCCAGCTACGAGCAGTACTTC | TRBJ2-7 | TRBV25-1 | 11 | NA | once
CASSQDPGSYNEQFF | TGTGCCAGCAGCCAAGACCCGGGCTCCTACAATGAGCAGTTCTTC | TRBJ2-1 | TRBV4-2 | 15 | NA | NA
CASSEGQGEQYF | TGTGCCAGCAGCGAGGGACAGGGTGAGCAGTACTTC | TRBJ2-7 | TRBV7-3 | 12 | TRBD1 | NA
CASSWTGTGVYEQYF | TGCGCCAGCAGCTGGACCGGGACAGGGGTATACGAGCAGTACTTC | TRBJ2-7 | TRBV5-1 | 15 | TRBD1 | NA
CASSSGGGEYDTEAFF | TGTGCCAGCAGTTCGGGCGGCGGGGAGTATGACACTGAAGCTTTCTTT | TRBJ1-1 | TRBV28 | 16 | NA | NA